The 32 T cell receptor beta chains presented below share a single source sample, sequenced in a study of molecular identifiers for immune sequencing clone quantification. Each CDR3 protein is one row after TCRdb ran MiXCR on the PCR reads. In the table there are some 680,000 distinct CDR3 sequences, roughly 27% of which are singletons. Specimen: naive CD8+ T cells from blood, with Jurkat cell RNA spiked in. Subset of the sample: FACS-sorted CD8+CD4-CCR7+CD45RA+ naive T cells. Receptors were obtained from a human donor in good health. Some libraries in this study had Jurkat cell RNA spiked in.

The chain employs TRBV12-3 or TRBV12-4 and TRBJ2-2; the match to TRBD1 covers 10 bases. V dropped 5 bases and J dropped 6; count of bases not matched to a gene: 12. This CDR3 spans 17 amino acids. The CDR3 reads CASSRQGAGLYSGELFF. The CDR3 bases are TGTGCCAGCAGTCGACAGGGGGCTGGACTTTACTCCGGGGAGCTGTTTTTT.

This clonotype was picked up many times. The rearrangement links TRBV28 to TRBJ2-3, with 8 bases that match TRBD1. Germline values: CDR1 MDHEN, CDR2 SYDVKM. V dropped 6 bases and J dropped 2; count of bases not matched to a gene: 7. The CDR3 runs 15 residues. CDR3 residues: CASSFGQGDTDTQYF. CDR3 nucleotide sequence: TGTGCCAGCAGCTTTGGACAGGGTGACACAGATACGCAGTATTTT.

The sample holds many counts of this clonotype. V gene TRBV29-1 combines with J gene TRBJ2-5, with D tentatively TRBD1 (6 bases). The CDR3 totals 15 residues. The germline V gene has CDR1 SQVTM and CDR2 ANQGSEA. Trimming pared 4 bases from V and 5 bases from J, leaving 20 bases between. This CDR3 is CSVGGGGAIWETQYF. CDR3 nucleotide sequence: TGCAGCGTTGGAGGGGGTGGGGCCATCTGGGAGACCCAGTACTTC.

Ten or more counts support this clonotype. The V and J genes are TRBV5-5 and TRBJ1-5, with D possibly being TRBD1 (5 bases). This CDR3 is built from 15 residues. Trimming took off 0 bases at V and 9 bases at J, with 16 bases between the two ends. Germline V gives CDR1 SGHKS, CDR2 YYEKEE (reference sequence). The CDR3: CASSLADSGRGPQHF. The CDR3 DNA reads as TGTGCCAGCAGCTTGGCCGATTCGGGGCGTGGGCCCCAGCATTTT. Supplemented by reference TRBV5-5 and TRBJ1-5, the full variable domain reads DAGVTQSPTHLIKTRGQQVTLRCSPISGHKSVSWYQQVLGQGPQFIFQYYEKEERGRGNFPDRFSARQFPNYSSELNVNALLLGDSALYLCASSLADSGRGPQHFGDGTRLSIL.

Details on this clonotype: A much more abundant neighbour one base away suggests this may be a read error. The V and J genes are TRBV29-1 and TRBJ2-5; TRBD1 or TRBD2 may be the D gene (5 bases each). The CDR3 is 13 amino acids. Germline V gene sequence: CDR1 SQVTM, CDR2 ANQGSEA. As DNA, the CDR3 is TGCAACGTTGAATTTGGTCAGGGACAGACCCAGTACTTC. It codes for CNVEFGQGQTQYF.

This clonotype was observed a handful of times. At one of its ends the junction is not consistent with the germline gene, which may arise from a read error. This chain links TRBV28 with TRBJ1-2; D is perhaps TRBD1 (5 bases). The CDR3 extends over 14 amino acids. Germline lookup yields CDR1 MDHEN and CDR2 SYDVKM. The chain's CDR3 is CASSLNPRGYGYTF. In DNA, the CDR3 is TGTGCCAGCAGTTTAAACCCAAGGGGCTATGGCTACACCTTT.

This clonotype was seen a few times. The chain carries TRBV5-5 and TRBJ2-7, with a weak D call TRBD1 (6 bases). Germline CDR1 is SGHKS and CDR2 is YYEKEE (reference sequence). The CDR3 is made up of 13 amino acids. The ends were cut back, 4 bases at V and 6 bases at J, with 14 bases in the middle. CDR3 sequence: CASSGDIRSEQYF. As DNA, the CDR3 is TGTGCCAGCAGCGGGGACATCCGCAGCGAGCAGTACTTC.

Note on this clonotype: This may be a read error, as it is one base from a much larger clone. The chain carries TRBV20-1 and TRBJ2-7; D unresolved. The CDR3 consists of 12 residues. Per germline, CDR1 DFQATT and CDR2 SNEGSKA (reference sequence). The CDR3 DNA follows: TGCAGTGCTAGTGACATAACCTACGAGCAGTGCTTC. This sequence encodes CSASDITYEQCF.

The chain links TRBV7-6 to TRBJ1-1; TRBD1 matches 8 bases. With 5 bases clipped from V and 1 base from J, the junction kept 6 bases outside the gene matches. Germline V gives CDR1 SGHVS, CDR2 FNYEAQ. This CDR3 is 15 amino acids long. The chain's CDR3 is CASSHGQGRNTEAFF. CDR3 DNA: TGTGCCAGCAGCCACGGACAGGGTCGGAACACTGAAGCTTTCTTT.

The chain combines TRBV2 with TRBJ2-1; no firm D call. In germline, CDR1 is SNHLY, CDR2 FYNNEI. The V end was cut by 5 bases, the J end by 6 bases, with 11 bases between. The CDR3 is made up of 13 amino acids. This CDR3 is CASSPIDSNEQFF. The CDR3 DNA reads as TGTGCCAGCAGTCCGATCGACTCCAATGAGCAGTTCTTC.

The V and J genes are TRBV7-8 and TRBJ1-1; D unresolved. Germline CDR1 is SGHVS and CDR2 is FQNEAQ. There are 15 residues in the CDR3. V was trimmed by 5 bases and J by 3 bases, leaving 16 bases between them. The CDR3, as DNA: TGTGCCAGCAGCCCAACGGCGGGGTTAGACACTGAAGCTTTCTTT. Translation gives CASSPTAGLDTEAFF.

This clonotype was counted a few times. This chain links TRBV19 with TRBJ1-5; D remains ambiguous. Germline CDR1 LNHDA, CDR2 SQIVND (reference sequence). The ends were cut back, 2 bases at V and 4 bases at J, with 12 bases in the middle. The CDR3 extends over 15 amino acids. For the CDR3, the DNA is TGTGCCAGTAGTATAAGCGGCGGTTATAATCAGCCCCAGCATTTT. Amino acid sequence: CASSISGGYNQPQHF.

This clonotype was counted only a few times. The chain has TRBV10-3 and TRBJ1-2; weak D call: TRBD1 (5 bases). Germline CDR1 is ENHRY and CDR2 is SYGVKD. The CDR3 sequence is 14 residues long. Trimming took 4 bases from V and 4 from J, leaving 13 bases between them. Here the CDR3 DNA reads TGTGCCATCAGTGCGTCCGGGGGGGGCTATGGCTACACCTTC. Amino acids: CAISASGGGYGYTF.

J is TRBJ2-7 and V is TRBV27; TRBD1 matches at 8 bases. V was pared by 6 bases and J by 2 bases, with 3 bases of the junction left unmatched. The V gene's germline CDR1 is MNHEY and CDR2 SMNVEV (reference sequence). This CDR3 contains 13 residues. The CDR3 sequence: CASRSRGPYEQYF. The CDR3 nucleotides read TGTGCCAGCAGGAGCAGGGGGCCCTACGAGCAGTACTTC.

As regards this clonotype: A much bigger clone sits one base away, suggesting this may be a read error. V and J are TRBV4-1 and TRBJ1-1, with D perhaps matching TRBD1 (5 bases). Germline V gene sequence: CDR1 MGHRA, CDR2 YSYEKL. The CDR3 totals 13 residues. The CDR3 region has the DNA TGCGTCAGCAGCCGAAGGGACGGGACTGAAGCTTTCTTT. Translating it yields CVSSRRDGTEAFF.

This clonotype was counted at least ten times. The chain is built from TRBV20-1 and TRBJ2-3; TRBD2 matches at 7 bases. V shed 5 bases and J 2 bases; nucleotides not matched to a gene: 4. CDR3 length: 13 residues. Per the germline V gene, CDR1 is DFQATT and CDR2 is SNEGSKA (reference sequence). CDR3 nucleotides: TGCAGTGCTGGGACTATTGACACAGATACGCAGTATTTT. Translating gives CSAGTIDTDTQYF.

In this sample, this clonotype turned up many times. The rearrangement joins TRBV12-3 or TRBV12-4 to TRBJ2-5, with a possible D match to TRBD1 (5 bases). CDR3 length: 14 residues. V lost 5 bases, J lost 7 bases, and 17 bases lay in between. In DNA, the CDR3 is TGTGCCAGCAGTCTAGGGCAGGTTCAGGGGACCCAGTACTTC. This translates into CASSLGQVQGTQYF.

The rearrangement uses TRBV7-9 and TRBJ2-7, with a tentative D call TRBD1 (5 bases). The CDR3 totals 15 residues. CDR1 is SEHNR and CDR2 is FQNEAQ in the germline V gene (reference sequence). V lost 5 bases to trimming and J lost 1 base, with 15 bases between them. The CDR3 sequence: CASSPGRLGSYEQYF. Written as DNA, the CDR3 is TGTGCCAGCAGCCCAGGGCGTTTGGGGTCCTACGAGCAGTACTTC. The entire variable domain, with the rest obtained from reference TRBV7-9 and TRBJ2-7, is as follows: DTGVSQNPRHKITKRGQNVTFRCDPISEHNRLYWYRQTLGQGPEFLTYFQNEAQLEKSRLLSDRFSAERPKGSFSTLEIQRTEQGDSAMYLCASSPGRLGSYEQYFGPGTRLTVT.

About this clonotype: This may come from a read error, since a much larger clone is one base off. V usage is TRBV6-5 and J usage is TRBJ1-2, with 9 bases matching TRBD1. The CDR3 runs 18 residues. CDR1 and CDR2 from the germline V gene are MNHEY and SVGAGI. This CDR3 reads CASSYSSGQGLYNYGYAF. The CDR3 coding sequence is TGTGCCAGCAGTTACTCGTCGGGACAGGGACTGTACAACTATGGCTACGCCTTC.

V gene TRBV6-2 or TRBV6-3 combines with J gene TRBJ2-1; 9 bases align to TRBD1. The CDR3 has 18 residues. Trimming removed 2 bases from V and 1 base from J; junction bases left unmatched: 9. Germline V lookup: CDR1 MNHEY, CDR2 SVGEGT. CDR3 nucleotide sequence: TGTGCCAGCAGTTACACAACGGACAGGGGAGGTTCCTACAATGAGCAGTTCTTC. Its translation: CASSYTTDRGGSYNEQFF.

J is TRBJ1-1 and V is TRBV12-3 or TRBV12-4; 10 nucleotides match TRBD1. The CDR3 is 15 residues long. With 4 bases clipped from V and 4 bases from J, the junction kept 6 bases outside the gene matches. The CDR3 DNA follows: TGTGCCAGCAGTTCCGGGACAGGGGAACCCACTGAAGCTTTCTTT. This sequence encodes CASSSGTGEPTEAFF.

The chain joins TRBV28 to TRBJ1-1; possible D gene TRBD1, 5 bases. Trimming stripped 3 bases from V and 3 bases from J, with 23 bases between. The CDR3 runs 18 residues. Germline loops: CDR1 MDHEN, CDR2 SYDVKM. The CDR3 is CASSFVFGRGERDTEAFF. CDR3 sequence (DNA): TGTGCCAGCAGTTTTGTCTTTGGTCGGGGCGAGAGGGACACTGAAGCTTTCTTT.

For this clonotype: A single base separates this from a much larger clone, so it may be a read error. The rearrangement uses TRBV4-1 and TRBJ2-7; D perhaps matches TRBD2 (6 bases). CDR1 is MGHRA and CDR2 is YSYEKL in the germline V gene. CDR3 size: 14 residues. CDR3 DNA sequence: TGCGCCAACAGCCAAGGGACTCCTCCCTACGAGCAGTACTTC. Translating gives CANSQGTPPYEQYF.

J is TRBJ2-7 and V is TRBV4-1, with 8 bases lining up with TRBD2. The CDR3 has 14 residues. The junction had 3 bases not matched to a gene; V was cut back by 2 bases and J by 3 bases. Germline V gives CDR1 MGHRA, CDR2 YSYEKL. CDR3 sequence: CASSQLAGNYEQYF. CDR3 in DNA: TGCGCCAGCAGCCAATTAGCGGGAAACTACGAGCAGTACTTC.

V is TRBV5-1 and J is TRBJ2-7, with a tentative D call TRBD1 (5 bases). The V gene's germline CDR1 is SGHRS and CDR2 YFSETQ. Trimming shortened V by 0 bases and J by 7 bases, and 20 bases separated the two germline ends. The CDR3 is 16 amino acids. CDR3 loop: CASSLDNQGFYGEQYF. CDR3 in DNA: TGCGCCAGCAGCTTGGATAACCAGGGATTTTACGGTGAGCAGTACTTC.

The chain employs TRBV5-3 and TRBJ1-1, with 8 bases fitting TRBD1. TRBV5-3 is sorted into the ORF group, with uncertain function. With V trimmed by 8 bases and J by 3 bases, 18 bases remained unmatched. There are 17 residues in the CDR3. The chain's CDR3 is CASSQRQGQVLHTEAFF. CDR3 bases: TGTGCCAGCAGCCAACGCCAGGGACAGGTTTTGCACACTGAAGCTTTCTTT.

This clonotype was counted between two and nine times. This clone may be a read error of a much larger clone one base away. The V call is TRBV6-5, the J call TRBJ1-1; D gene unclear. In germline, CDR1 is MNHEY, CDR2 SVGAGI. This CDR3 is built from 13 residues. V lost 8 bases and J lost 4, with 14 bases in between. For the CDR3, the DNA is TGTGCCAGCGGCTTCAGCCAGACCACTGAAGCTTTCTTT. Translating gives CASGFSQTTEAFF.

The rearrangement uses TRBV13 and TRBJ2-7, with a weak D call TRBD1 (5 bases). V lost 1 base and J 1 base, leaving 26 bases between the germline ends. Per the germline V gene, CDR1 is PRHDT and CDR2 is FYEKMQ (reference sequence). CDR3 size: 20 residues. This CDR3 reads CASSLADILSSGPSSYEQYF. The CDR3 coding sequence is TGTGCCAGCAGCTTAGCGGATATCCTATCATCAGGGCCTAGTTCCTACGAGCAGTACTTC.

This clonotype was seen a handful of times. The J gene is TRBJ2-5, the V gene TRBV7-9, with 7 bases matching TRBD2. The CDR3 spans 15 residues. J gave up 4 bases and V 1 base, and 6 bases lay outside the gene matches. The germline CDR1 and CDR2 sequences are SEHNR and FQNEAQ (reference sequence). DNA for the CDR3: TGTGCCAGCAGCTTAGGGCGGGAGTGGGGAGAGACCCAGTACTTC. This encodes CASSLGREWGETQYF.

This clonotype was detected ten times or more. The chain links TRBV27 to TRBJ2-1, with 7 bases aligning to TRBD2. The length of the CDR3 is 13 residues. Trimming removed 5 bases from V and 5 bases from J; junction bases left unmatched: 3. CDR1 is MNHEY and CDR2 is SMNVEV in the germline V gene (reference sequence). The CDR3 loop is CASSPGTNNEQFF. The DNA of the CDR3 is TGTGCCAGCAGTCCGGGGACTAACAATGAGCAGTTCTTC.

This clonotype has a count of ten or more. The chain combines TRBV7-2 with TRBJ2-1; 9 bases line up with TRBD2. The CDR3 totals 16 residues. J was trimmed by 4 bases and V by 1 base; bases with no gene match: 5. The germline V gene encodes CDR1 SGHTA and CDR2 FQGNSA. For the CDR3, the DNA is TGTGCCAGCAGCTTAGAGGAGCGGGAGGTTTACAATGAGCAGTTCTTC. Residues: CASSLEEREVYNEQFF.

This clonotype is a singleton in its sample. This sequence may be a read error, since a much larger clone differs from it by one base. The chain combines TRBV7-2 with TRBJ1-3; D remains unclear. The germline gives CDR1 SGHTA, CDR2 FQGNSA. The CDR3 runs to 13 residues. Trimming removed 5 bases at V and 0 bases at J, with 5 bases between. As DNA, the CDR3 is TGTGCCAGCAGCGAACCCTCTGGAAACACCATATATTTT. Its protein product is CASSEPSGNTIYF.